This is a list of T cell receptor beta chains from one sample in a study of blood T cells in healthy people across ages. TCRdb analysed the 5' RACE reads with MiXCR anew, one entry per CDR3 protein. This sample carries under 2,000,000 distinct CDR3 sequences, 49% of them seen once, and the ten largest clones take approximately 2%. The sequencing input was blood. Receptors originate from a woman aged 35 to 49 in good health. Both conserved end residues are part of each CDR3. The order of the fields is D gene, J gene, clone size, V gene, CDR3 protein, CDR3 DNA. The D gene is left open where the match is weak. Size is stated for part of the rows, as once, few or many counts, or as a class when the clone is expanded.

>TRBD1|TRBJ2-5|few|TRBV27
CASSPTGQGRVETQYF
TGTGCCAGCAGCCCCACGGGACAGGGGCGAGTCGAGACCCAGTACTTC
>NA|TRBJ1-6|few|TRBV27
CASSRMGLSKSGNSPLHF
TGTGCCAGCAGCAGGATGGGACTCTCAAAGTCGGGTAATTCTCCCCTCCACTTT
>NA|TRBJ1-2|NA|TRBV20-1
CSARDWPNGYTF
TGCAGTGCTAGAGATTGGCCTAATGGCTACACCTTC
>NA|TRBJ2-5|NA|TRBV6-2/TRBV6-3
CASSSGTHGETQYF
TGTGCCAGCAGTTCCGGGACCCACGGGGAGACCCAGTACTTC
>TRBD1|TRBJ2-1|few|TRBV20-1
CSASGTGNYNEQFF
TGCAGTGCAAGTGGGACAGGGAATTACAATGAGCAGTTCTTC
>NA|TRBJ2-1|NA|TRBV3-1
CASSRTTYYNEQFF
TGTGCCAGCAGTAGGACTACCTACTACAATGAGCAGTTCTTC
>NA|TRBJ2-3|NA|TRBV27
CASRTHPHTDTQYF
TGTGCCAGCAGGACACACCCCCACACAGATACGCAGTATTTT
>NA|TRBJ2-1|few|TRBV7-2
CASSPSDFHSYNEQFF
TGTGCCAGCAGTCCTAGCGACTTCCACTCCTACAATGAGCAGTTCTTC
>NA|TRBJ1-1|few|TRBV27
CASSQNNRAVNTEAFF
TGTGCCAGCAGCCAAAATAACAGGGCCGTGAACACTGAAGCTTTCTTT
>NA|TRBJ2-6|NA|TRBV12-3/TRBV12-4
CASSRGDGLSGANVLTF
TGTGCCAGCAGTCGCGGGGACGGGTTATCTGGGGCTAACGTCCTGACTTTC
>NA|TRBJ1-2|NA|TRBV7-2
CASSLEGGALAYGYTF
TGTGCCAGCAGCTTAGAGGGGGGCGCCTTGGCCTATGGCTACACCTTC
>TRBD2|TRBJ2-1|NA|TRBV28
CASSLLPPGLAGYNEQFF
TGTGCCAGCAGTCTCCTTCCCCCGGGACTAGCGGGGTACAATGAGCAGTTCTTC
>TRBD1|TRBJ2-1|NA|TRBV15
CATSRDRGCDEQFF
TGTGCCACCAGCAGGGACAGGGGTTGTGATGAGCAGTTCTTC
>NA|TRBJ1-1|NA|TRBV28
CASSVSDRNTEAFF
TGTGCCAGCAGCGTCTCCGACAGGAACACTGAAGCTTTCTTT
>TRBD1|TRBJ1-1|few|TRBV12-3/TRBV12-4
CASSLNRGPGTEAFF
TGTGCCAGCAGTTTGAACAGGGGGCCTGGAACTGAAGCTTTCTTT
>TRBD1|TRBJ2-3|NA|TRBV7-7
CASILTGTGSGEDTQYF
TGTGCTAGCATACTTACCGGGACAGGGTCCGGAGAAGATACGCAGTATTTT
>TRBD1|TRBJ1-6|NA|TRBV10-1
CASSDTGQGAYNSPLHF
TGCGCCAGCAGCGACACTGGACAGGGGGCGTATAATTCACCCCTCCACTTT
>NA|TRBJ2-3|NA|TRBV6-2/TRBV6-3
CASGNSDTQYF
TGTGCCAGCGGCAATTCAGATACGCAGTATTTT
>NA|TRBJ2-3|NA|TRBV4-3
CASSQDLGQGTDTQYF
TGCGCCAGCAGCCAAGATCTTGGGCAAGGCACAGATACGCAGTATTTT
>NA|TRBJ1-2|few|TRBV6-2/TRBV6-3
CAITTGGYGYTF
TGTGCCATTACGACAGGCGGCTATGGCTACACCTTC